The next 5 T cell receptor beta chains were all read from a single sample in a study of T-cell memory formation after mild COVID-19 (dated by TCRdb to the early 2020s). Libraries were prepared through 5' RACE. Sequencer: Illumina NovaSeq 6000. The public reads were reanalyzed by TCRdb: fastp trimming at Q25, MiXCR alignment, in-frame beta chains only. Under each unique CDR3 protein, matching rows form one entry showing the most common genes and DNA. This sample holds 15,000 or so distinct CDR3 sequences; approximately 20% were observed only once. Around 56% of the sample is taken by the ten largest. The specimen was PBMCs or a T cell subset sorted from them (not recorded which). These receptors were obtained from a man aged 18 to 35 who had mild COVID-19 (a few samples of this study predate the infection). The sample titles of this study are shuffled in the database, so cell type and time point are left out; the donor was told from shared clones.

This clonotype has a handful of counts. The gene calls are TRBV15 and TRBJ2-1; D might be TRBD1 (5 bases). Looked up from germline, CDR1 is LNHNV and CDR2 is YYDKDF (reference sequence). The CDR3 extends over 14 amino acids. Trimming cost V 6 bases and J 3 bases, with 12 bases left between them. The CDR3: CATSLTGNYNEQFF. CDR3 bases: TGTGCCACCAGTCTTACAGGTAACTACAATGAGCAGTTCTTC.

This clonotype was seen ten or more times. V is TRBV7-2 and J is TRBJ2-7; perhaps TRBD2 as D (5 bases). Per germline, CDR1 SGHTA and CDR2 FQGNSA. V lost 1 base and J lost 2, with 21 bases in between. This CDR3 has 18 amino acids. The CDR3 is CASSLVGPLEAFAYEQYF. In nucleotides, the CDR3 is TGTGCCAGCAGCTTAGTAGGGCCACTAGAGGCTTTCGCCTACGAGCAGTACTTC. Full variable domain (outside the CDR3, taken from reference TRBV7-2 and TRBJ2-7): GAGVSQSPSNKVTEKGKDVELRCDPISGHTALYWYRQSLGQGLEFLIYFQGNSAPDKSGLPSDRFSAERTGGSVSTLTIQRTQQEDSAVYLCASSLVGPLEAFAYEQYFGPGTRLTVT.

This clonotype occurred many times. The rearrangement links TRBV19 to TRBJ2-7; D might be TRBD2 (6 bases). The V gene lost 5 bases and the J gene lost 4 bases, with 12 bases spanning the gap. This CDR3 comprises 13 residues. The germline CDR1 and CDR2 sequences are LNHDA and SQIVND (reference sequence). In DNA, the CDR3 is TGTGCCAGTAGTCGGACGGAGGGATACGAGCAGTACTTC. It is translated as CASSRTEGYEQYF.

The chain is built from TRBV4-1 and TRBJ1-3; no definite D call. The CDR3 is 14 amino acids. The germline gives CDR1 MGHRA, CDR2 YSYEKL. V shed 2 bases and J shed 1 base, with 6 bases lying between them. The CDR3 region is CASSQFRSGNTIYF. In DNA form, the CDR3 reads TGCGCCAGCAGCCAATTTAGGTCTGGAAACACCATATATTTT.

This clonotype was detected many times. The chain uses TRBV13 and TRBJ2-5; 7 nucleotides line up with TRBD2. J was trimmed by 5 bases and V by 1 base; bases with no gene match: 16. The CDR3 has 18 amino acids. Germline values: CDR1 PRHDT, CDR2 FYEKMQ (reference sequence). The CDR3 sequence: CASSLAVFGGGSLETQYF. The CDR3 DNA reads as TGTGCCAGCAGCTTAGCGGTTTTCGGGGGAGGGTCTCTTGAGACCCAGTACTTC.